This T cell receptor (beta chain) originates from a study of ipilimumab plus nivolumab after autologous stem cell transplantation. The CDR3 is made up of 14 amino acids. Trimming removed 0 bases at V and 7 bases at J, with 12 bases between. Germline V gene lookup returns CDR1 LNHNV and CDR2 YYDKDF (reference sequence). Here immunoSEQ multiplex PCR was the method, and the copy in TCRdb shows in-frame clones only, minus some. The sample lists approximately 20,000 clones; approximately 73% were seen once. The source material was PBMCs, sampled in a trial of ipilimumab plus nivolumab as post-transplant consolidation. This chain connects TRBV15 to TRBJ1-1; no clear D gene. The TCR originated in a male donor with diffuse large B-cell lymphoma. Written as DNA, the CDR3 is TGTGCCACCAGCAGAGATGTGGGATTTAATGAAGCTTTCTTT. Its translation is CATSRDVGFNEAFF.